These 26 T cell receptor beta chains were all obtained from the same sample, sequenced in a study of blood T cell repertoires in COVID-19. The repertoire was sequenced with immunoSEQ multiplex PCR; TCRdb's copy has only in-frame clones and lacks some. This table has 150,000 to 200,000 clones, about 85% appearing once. Sequencing was carried out using peripheral blood. These receptors were obtained from a man in his fifties or sixties with active or convalescent COVID-19.

The chain combines TRBV2 with TRBJ2-5, with a possible D match to TRBD1 (5 bases). The CDR3 runs to 14 residues. V was clipped by 7 bases and J by 1 base, with 13 bases between them. Germline loops: CDR1 SNHLY, CDR2 FYNNEI. The CDR3 sequence: CASKPLQAQETQYF. The CDR3 DNA sequence: TGTGCCAGCAAACCTTTACAGGCCCAAGAGACCCAGTACTTC.

The rearrangement uses TRBV5-6 and TRBJ2-1; D is possibly TRBD2 (5 bases). V lost 1 base, J lost 0 bases, and 8 bases lay in between. Germline CDR1 SGHDT, CDR2 YYEEEE. This CDR3 spans 15 amino acids. The CDR3 spells CASSLQRSSYNEQFF. CDR3 bases: TGTGCCAGCAGCTTGCAGCGGAGCTCCTACAATGAGCAGTTCTTC. Using reference TRBV5-6 and TRBJ2-1 for the parts outside the CDR3, the full variable domain is DAGVTQSPTHLIKTRGQQVTLRCSPKSGHDTVSWYQQALGQGPQFIFQYYEEEERQRGNFPDRFSGHQFPNYSSELNVNALLLGDSALYLCASSLQRSSYNEQFFGPGTRLTVL.

The chain uses TRBV5-1 and TRBJ1-2; 7 nucleotides align to TRBD1. Germline assignment: CDR1 SGHRS and CDR2 YFSETQ. J gave up 3 bases and V 4 bases, and 3 bases lay outside the gene matches. This CDR3 region has 13 residues. The chain's CDR3 is CASSLQGDYGYTF. The CDR3, as DNA: TGCGCCAGCAGCCTGCAGGGGGACTATGGCTACACCTTC.

V and J are TRBV2 and TRBJ1-2, with TRBD1 matching 9 bases. Trimming removed 9 bases from V and 2 bases from J; junction bases left unmatched: 4. The V gene's germline CDR1 is SNHLY and CDR2 FYNNEI. The CDR3 consists of 13 residues. The CDR3 loop is CASGQGNNYGYTF. The CDR3 DNA reads TGTGCCAGTGGACAGGGGAACAACTATGGCTACACCTTC.

The chain recombines TRBV9 with TRBJ1-2; no firm D call. Germline V lookup: CDR1 SGDLS, CDR2 YYNGEE. V lost 3 bases and J lost 0, with 6 bases in between. The CDR3 totals 13 residues. The chain's CDR3 is CASSAVTNYGYTF. CDR3 bases: TGTGCCAGCAGCGCCGTAACTAACTATGGCTACACCTTC. The complete variable domain, with remaining parts taken from reference TRBV9 and TRBJ1-2, reads DSGVTQTPKHLITATGQRVTLRCSPRSGDLSVYWYQQSLDQGLQFLIQYYNGEERAKGNILERFSAQQFPDLHSELNLSSLELGDSALYFCASSAVTNYGYTFGSGTRLTVV.

The CDR3 region is CASSPGVAGGGETQYF. The CDR3 region has the DNA TGTGCCAGCAGCCCTGGGGTAGCGGGGGGTGGAGAGACCCAGTACTTC. The rearrangement links TRBV5-5 to TRBJ2-5; 10 positions agree with TRBD2. Looked up from germline, CDR1 is SGHKS and CDR2 is YYEKEE (reference sequence). This CDR3 has 16 residues. Germline trimming cut 4 bases from V and 4 bases from J; bases unmatched to any gene: 10.

The chain uses TRBV5-1 and TRBJ1-2; 12 bases map to TRBD1. Trimming took 1 base from V and 8 from J; bases not matched to a gene: 9. The germline gives CDR1 SGHRS, CDR2 YFSETQ. The length of the CDR3 is 16 residues. Here the CDR3 reads CASSLSPGQGAGGYTF. The CDR3 coding sequence is TGCGCCAGCAGCTTGTCTCCGGGACAGGGGGCTGGGGGCTACACCTTC.

J is TRBJ2-1 and V is TRBV10-2, with 7 bases aligning to TRBD1. Germline V lookup: CDR1 WSHSY, CDR2 SAAADI. CDR3 length: 15 amino acids. The junction had 6 bases not matched to a gene; V was cut back by 6 bases and J by 1 base. The CDR3 loop reads CASRDRSSSYNEQFF. The CDR3, as DNA: TGCGCCAGCAGGGACAGGTCGAGTTCCTACAATGAGCAGTTCTTC.

This clone has a count of ten or more. V gene TRBV7-9 combines with J gene TRBJ1-3; TRBD1 might be the D (5 bases). There are 15 residues in the CDR3. Germline V gives CDR1 SEHNR, CDR2 FQNEAQ (reference sequence). Trimming removed 1 base at V and 0 bases at J, with 7 bases between. CDR3: CASSLGQGSGNTIYF. The CDR3 DNA reads TGTGCCAGCAGCTTAGGGCAGGGCTCTGGAAACACCATATATTTT.

V gene TRBV3-1 (or the pseudogene TRBV3-2) combines with J gene TRBJ2-3; 16 nucleotides match TRBD2. The germline V gene encodes CDR1 LGHDT and CDR2 YNNKEL (reference sequence). Unmatched junction bases numbered 7, after V lost 3 bases and J lost 4 bases. This CDR3 has 18 amino acids. The DNA of the CDR3 is TGTGCCAGCAGCCATCCCGGGACTAGCGGGGGGGCCGCAGATACGCAGTATTTT. Its protein product is CASSHPGTSGGAADTQYF.

As for this clone: This sample includes further DNA sequences coding for the same CDR3. V and J are TRBV25-1 and TRBJ2-7; a possible D gene is TRBD1 (6 bases). Between the trimmed V and J ends, which lost 0 bases and 2 bases, there was a span of 8 bases. CDR1 is MGHDK, CDR2 SYGVNS, per germline. The CDR3 length is 14 residues. For the CDR3, the DNA is TGTGCCAGCAGTGAATATGGACAGACCTACGAGCAGTACTTC. This sequence encodes CASSEYGQTYEQYF.

This chain joins TRBV18 and TRBJ2-5, with a possible D match to TRBD1 (6 bases). V was trimmed by 2 bases and J by 2 bases, leaving 6 bases between them. The CDR3 has 13 amino acids. Germline CDR1 is KGHSH and CDR2 is LQKENI. Here the CDR3 reads CASSPGQQETQYF. CDR3 nucleotides: TGTGCCAGCTCACCAGGACAGCAAGAGACCCAGTACTTC.

This chain joins TRBV28 and TRBJ1-2; TRBD1 matches at 7 bases. With V trimmed by 6 bases and J by 5 bases, 12 bases remained unmatched. CDR1 MDHEN and CDR2 SYDVKM come from the germline V gene. The CDR3 is made up of 15 amino acids. For the CDR3, the DNA is TGTGCCAGCAGCCCCTATGAGGGGGCGATTTATGGCTACACCTTC. It is translated as CASSPYEGAIYGYTF.

J is TRBJ2-7 and V is TRBV5-1; 8 bases line up with TRBD1. Germline CDR1 is SGHRS and CDR2 is YFSETQ. J was trimmed by 7 bases and V by 0 bases; bases with no gene match: 6. The length of the CDR3 is 14 residues. The CDR3 DNA reads TGCGCCAGCAGCTTGGAGTCCAGGACAGGGGAGCAGTACTTC. This translates into CASSLESRTGEQYF.

This clone was detected a few times. CDR3 coding DNA: TGCGCCAGCAGTGCCCGGACAGGTTCACTGTTTTTT. Protein: CASSARTGSLFF. V gene TRBV10-2 combines with J gene TRBJ1-4; 7 nucleotides agree with TRBD1. V lost 4 bases and J lost 13; bases outside the gene matches: 6. Germline V gene data show CDR1 as WSHSY and CDR2 as SAAADI. CDR3 size: 12 residues.

This chain joins TRBV2 and TRBJ2-1, with 8 bases fitting TRBD1. This CDR3 comprises 15 residues. Germline CDR1 is SNHLY and CDR2 is FYNNEI. Trimming at V came to 2 bases and at J to 12 bases, leaving 12 bases not matched to a gene. The CDR3 nucleotides read TGTGCCAGCAGTGAAACGGCCGGACAGGGTAGTGGGCAGTTCTTC. Translating it yields CASSETAGQGSGQFF. The whole variable domain, remainder taken from reference TRBV2 and TRBJ2-1, is EPEVTQTPSHQVTQMGQEVILRCVPISNHLYFYWYRQILGQKVEFLVSFYNNEISEKSEIFDDQFSVERPDGSNFTLKIRSTKLEDSAMYFCASSETAGQGSGQFFGPGTRLTVL.

The genes are TRBV3-1 (or the pseudogene TRBV3-2) and TRBJ1-1; 7 bases match TRBD1. CDR3 size: 14 residues. With V trimmed by 1 base and J by 7 bases, 6 bases remained unmatched. Germline V gene lookup returns CDR1 LGHDT and CDR2 YNNKEL (reference sequence). The CDR3 is CASSQGGQTGEAFF. DNA of the CDR3: TGTGCCAGCAGCCAAGGGGGACAGACAGGTGAAGCTTTCTTT.

This clone was seen a few times. The chain joins TRBV7-6 to TRBJ1-6; maybe TRBD1 (6 bases). This CDR3 has 17 residues. The V end lost 5 bases, the J end lost 8 bases, and 22 bases lay between the germline ends. CDR1 SGHVS and CDR2 FNYEAQ come from the germline V gene. CDR3 DNA sequence: TGTGCCAGCAGCGTCGACAGGAGAACCCCATATTATTCACCCCTCCACTTT. As protein: CASSVDRRTPYYSPLHF.

The chain has TRBV2 and TRBJ1-4; D is possibly TRBD1 (6 bases). The V gene's germline CDR1 is SNHLY and CDR2 FYNNEI. The CDR3 loop spans 15 amino acids. The V end lost 2 bases, the J end lost 2 bases, and 9 bases lay between the germline ends. CDR3: CASSENRETNEKLFF. The CDR3 nucleotides read TGTGCCAGCAGTGAAAACAGGGAGACTAATGAAAAACTGTTTTTT.

Points on this clone: This sample also contains other DNA sequences that code for the same CDR3. This sequence joins TRBV5-1 and TRBJ1-3; D is perhaps TRBD1 (6 bases). The CDR3 spans 14 residues. Germline V lookup: CDR1 SGHRS, CDR2 YFSETQ. With 2 bases removed from V and 1 base from J, the gap between germline ends came to 7 bases. The CDR3 region has the DNA TGCGCCAGCAGCTTAGGGGGTTCTGGAAACACCATATATTTT. Amino acid sequence: CASSLGGSGNTIYF.

J is TRBJ1-1 and V is TRBV24-1; D perhaps matches TRBD1 (5 bases). The CDR3 runs to 11 residues. With 7 bases removed from V and 6 bases from J, the gap between germline ends came to 8 bases. Germline V gives CDR1 KGHDR, CDR2 SFDVKD. The CDR3 here is CATSQGAEAFF. The CDR3 DNA follows: TGTGCCACCAGCCAAGGGGCTGAAGCTTTCTTT.

A note on this clone: An end of the junction does not agree with germline; a read error may underlie this. The chain joins TRBV18 to TRBJ1-1; 8 positions agree with TRBD1. Germline V CDR1 and CDR2: KGHSH, LQKENI. The CDR3 sequence is 14 residues long. The CDR3 sequence: CASSPQGVGTEAFF. DNA for the CDR3: TGTGCCAGCTCCCCACAGGGGGTAGGAACTGAAGCTTTCTTT.

The CDR3 loop reads CASSAGGRYGYTF. CDR3 in DNA: TGTGCCAGCAGTGCAGGGGGCCGGTATGGCTACACCTTC. The chain uses TRBV2 and TRBJ1-2; 8 nucleotides agree with TRBD1. After removal of 4 bases from V and 5 bases from J, the junction contained 3 bases not matched to a gene. Germline V gives CDR1 SNHLY, CDR2 FYNNEI. The length of the CDR3 is 13 residues. Complete variable domain (other parts from reference TRBV2 and TRBJ1-2): EPEVTQTPSHQVTQMGQEVILRCVPISNHLYFYWYRQILGQKVEFLVSFYNNEISEKSEIFDDQFSVERPDGSNFTLKIRSTKLEDSAMYFCASSAGGRYGYTFGSGTRLTVV.

The DNA for the CDR3 is TGTGCCAGCAGCTTAGGTAGCCAGGGCAATGAGCAGTTCTTC. Residues: CASSLGSQGNEQFF. The chain links TRBV7-6 to TRBJ2-1; D may be TRBD1 (5 bases). V was clipped by 1 base and J by 6 bases, with 10 bases between them. The CDR3 spans 14 residues. Germline loops: CDR1 SGHVS, CDR2 FNYEAQ.

This clone was counted a few times. This chain joins TRBV27 and TRBJ2-2, with D hard to call. V lost 2 bases to trimming and J lost 5 bases, with 12 bases between them. The length of the CDR3 is 15 residues. Germline assignment: CDR1 MNHEY and CDR2 SMNVEV (reference sequence). In nucleotides, the CDR3 is TGTGCCAGCAGTTTAGGGCAAGGTAGTACCGGGGAGCTGTTTTTT. Protein sequence: CASSLGQGSTGELFF.

The chain uses TRBV12-5 and TRBJ2-1; 8 positions match TRBD1. Germline V gene sequence: CDR1 LGHNT, CDR2 FRNRAP. V dropped 3 bases and J dropped 6; count of bases not matched to a gene: 7. CDR3 length equals 15 residues. The CDR3 coding sequence is TGTGCTAGTGGTTTAAGGGTCAGGGGGCCCAATGAGCAGTTCTTC. Translated: CASGLRVRGPNEQFF.